This T cell receptor (beta chain) was sequenced in a study of early T cells in non-severe SARS-CoV-2 infection. Study-wide context: Unsorted whole-blood RNA was sequenced in bulk, leaving chains unpaired.

The CDR3 is made up of 16 amino acids. Germline V gene sequence: CDR1 SGHNT, CDR2 YYREEE (reference sequence). The V and J ends lost 0 bases and 5 bases, in that order; junction bases with no gene match: 4. Study-wide results and limits: VDJdb matches were skewed toward anti-spike CD8 T cell responses.

With respect to this clonotype: Its target is unknown.

The library protocol tagged individual cDNA molecules with unique molecular identifiers. TCRdb re-called the 5' RACE reads through MiXCR, storing one row per CDR3 protein. The sample holds 75,000 to 80,000 distinct CDR3 sequences; about 11% are singletons and the top ten take around 13%. The sequenced sample was whole blood, obtained at baseline. The receptor comes from an adult who was a healthcare worker with PCR-confirmed SARS-CoV-2 infection or an uninfected control (not recorded which). V is TRBV5-4 and J is TRBJ2-2, with TRBD1 matching 10 bases. CDR3 nucleotide sequence: TGTGCCAGCAGCTTGGGGGACAGGGGATGGACCGGGGAGCTGTTTTTT. Amino acids: CASSLGDRGWTGELFF.